This T cell receptor (beta chain) was documented in a study of CD8 T cells in ankylosing spondylitis. With regard to this clonotype: The antigen remains unidentified.

Study-wide points: According to the report, clones linked to the disease were significantly enriched in matched synovial fluid samples taken from ankylosing spondylitis patients. Some of these motif variants have turned up before, in reports on reactive arthritis synovial fluid and blood. Ankylosing spondylitis blood appeared to carry a characteristic TCR beta motif of several highly homologous variants.

TCRdb reprocessed the 5' RACE reads via MiXCR and lists one record per CDR3 protein. The sample lists 250,000 to 350,000 distinct CDR3 sequences, around 20% occurring once. Per the germline V gene, CDR1 is SGHAT and CDR2 is FQNNGV. The CDR3 contains 14 residues. Trimming removed 5 bases from V and 3 bases from J, with 13 bases in between. This sequence originates from a female donor with ankylosing spondylitis or in good health (not recorded which). The V call is TRBV11-2, the J call TRBJ1-2; a weak D match, TRBD1 (6 bases). Sequenced: blood, either unsorted or a sorted T cell fraction (not recorded which). The CDR3 coding sequence is TGTGCCAGCAGCCGGGGGCAGCCGGACTATGGCTACACCTTC. Translation gives CASSRGQPDYGYTF.